These T cell receptor beta chains were read from a single sample in a study of early T cells in non-severe SARS-CoV-2 infection. TCRdb passed the 5' RACE reads through MiXCR, listing each CDR3 protein once. The repertoire holds about 39,000 distinct CDR3 sequences, 5.5% to 7% seen once, with roughly 4% in the top ten. The specimen was whole blood, collected at baseline. The receptors were sampled from an adult who was a healthcare worker with PCR-confirmed SARS-CoV-2 infection or an uninfected control (not recorded which). CDR3s include the opening cysteine and the closing phenylalanine or tryptophan. Each record gives: V gene, clone size, J gene, D gene, CDR3 DNA, CDR3 protein. A D gene is named only where the DNA matches it firmly. Rows may omit the clone size; those that give it use once, few, many or a size class.

TRBV3-1,many,TRBJ2-7,TRBD1,TGTGCCAGCAGCACACGGGACAGACCCTACGAGCAGTACTTC,CASSTRDRPYEQYF
TRBV30,many,TRBJ1-2,.,TGTGCCTGGAGCGACTTAGGCGGGCGAGGCTACACCTTC,CAWSDLGGRGYTF
TRBV13,.,TRBJ2-7,.,TGTGCCAGCAGCCGGGACGGGATCTACGAGCAGTACTTC,CASSRDGIYEQYF
TRBV11-1,.,TRBJ2-1,.,TGTGCCAGCAGCCCCGGAGGGACAACCAAGGGAGAGCAGTTCTTC,CASSPGGTTKGEQFF
TRBV12-3/TRBV12-4,many,TRBJ1-1,.,TGTGCCAGCAGTCTGCGAGATTGGGTTCACACTGAAGCTTTCTTT,CASSLRDWVHTEAFF
TRBV5-1,many,TRBJ1-2,TRBD1,TGCGCCAGCAGCTCGGGACAGCTAACTAACTATGGCTACACCTTC,CASSSGQLTNYGYTF
TRBV12-5,.,TRBJ2-4,TRBD1,TGTGCTAGTGGTCCTGGGGGGACCGGGACAGGGGACATTCAGTACTTC,CASGPGGTGTGDIQYF
TRBV7-6,many,TRBJ1-2,.,TGTGCCAGCAGCTTAGACGACTACTATGGCTACACCTTC,CASSLDDYYGYTF
TRBV11-2,many,TRBJ2-7,.,TGTGCCAGCAGCTTAGTAACAGGGCGGGAGCAGTACTTC,CASSLVTGREQYF
TRBV5-1,.,TRBJ1-1,TRBD1,TGCGCCAGCAGCCCACGACAGGGATCCTCGTATGAAGCTTTCTTT,CASSPRQGSSYEAFF
TRBV5-1,.,TRBJ1-1,.,TGCGCCAGCAGCTCAAGGACGGGGGGTCACACTGAAGCTTTCTTT,CASSSRTGGHTEAFF
TRBV19,many,TRBJ1-1,TRBD1,TGTGCCAGTAGTATAGGGGCAGGGGGTCTGAGGACTGAAGCTTTCTTT,CASSIGAGGLRTEAFF
TRBV20-1,many,TRBJ1-6,.,TGCAGTGCTATTCGAAAAGGGAGCTATAATTCACCCCTCCACTTT,CSAIRKGSYNSPLHF
TRBV14,many,TRBJ1-1,TRBD1,TGTGCCAGCAGCACGCGACAGGGCGCTGCGGGCACTGAAGCTTTCTTT,CASSTRQGAAGTEAFF
TRBV5-4,many,TRBJ2-3,.,TGTGCCAGCAGTCTTCGGGGATCCACAGATACGCGGTATTTT,CASSLRGSTDTRYF
TRBV5-4,many,TRBJ2-3,.,TGTGCCAGCAGCTTGAGTCGGGGGCCTAGCACAGATACGCAGTATTTT,CASSLSRGPSTDTQYF
TRBV29-1,many,TRBJ1-1,.,TGCAGCGTTCTTTCCAACTCGAGGAGCACTGAAGCTTTCTTT,CSVLSNSRSTEAFF
TRBV27,many,TRBJ1-2,.,TGTGCCAGCAGTTTTGCAAAGAACTATGGCTACACCTTC,CASSFAKNYGYTF
TRBV6-1,many,TRBJ2-1,TRBD2,TGTGCCAGCATCGCCATAGCGGGGAACTACAATGAGCAGTTCTTC,CASIAIAGNYNEQFF
TRBV20-1,many,TRBJ2-2,.,TGCAGTGCTACGGGGACCCTACGGTTTGGCACCGGGGAGCTGTTTTTT,CSATGTLRFGTGELFF
TRBV30,few,TRBJ2-2,TRBD1,TGTGCCTGGAGTAAGGGGGACAGTTACACCGGGGAGCTGTTTTTT,CAWSKGDSYTGELFF
TRBV19,many,TRBJ2-1,.,TGTGCCAGTAGGGGCCCTTTTGTAGAGGGGAATGAGCAGTTCTTC,CASRGPFVEGNEQFF
TRBV20-1,.,TRBJ2-3,.,TGCAGCTCCTTGGGGGGGGCGGGCACAGATACGCAGTATTTT,CSSLGGAGTDTQYF
TRBV29-1,many,TRBJ2-7,.,TGCAGCGTGGCAGGGGACTTCGCCTACGAGCAGTACTTC,CSVAGDFAYEQYF
TRBV2,few,TRBJ2-2,.,TGTGCCAGCAGGGTTATACAGGGATTGGACGGGGAGCTGTTTTTT,CASRVIQGLDGELFF
TRBV7-2,few,TRBJ2-1,TRBD2,TGTGCCAGCAGCGTACAGTTCGGGACTAGCGGGGGTTATTCCTACAATGAGCAGTTCTTC,CASSVQFGTSGGYSYNEQFF
TRBV12-3/TRBV12-4,many,TRBJ1-4,.,TGTGCCAGCACCCCAGTAGCGGGTGAAAAACTGTTTTTT,CASTPVAGEKLFF
TRBV28,many,TRBJ1-2,.,TGTGCCAGCAGTGCCAGGGGATCTGGCTACACCTTC,CASSARGSGYTF
TRBV7-2,many,TRBJ2-1,TRBD2,TGTGCCAGCAGCTTAGCGTCGGTAGCGGGGTGGAATGAGCAGTTCTTC,CASSLASVAGWNEQFF
TRBV5-1,many,TRBJ2-1,.,TGCGCCAGCAGCTTTGGCGGGGAATCCTACAATGAGCAGTTCTTC,CASSFGGESYNEQFF
TRBV3-1,many,TRBJ2-3,.,TGTGCCAGCAGCCAAGAAAGGGGCCATACGCAGTATTTT,CASSQERGHTQYF
TRBV20-1,medium-sized,TRBJ2-7,TRBD2,TGCAGTGCTAGAGGGGGTAGCGGGGGCTCCCGGCGGTACTTC,CSARGGSGGSRRYF
TRBV11-3,many,TRBJ1-1,.,TGTGCCAGCAGCTTGATGGGGGACACTGAAGCTTTCTTT,CASSLMGDTEAFF
TRBV5-5,many,TRBJ2-7,TRBD2,TGTGCCAGCAGCTTGGGTACTAGCGGGATTTACGAGCAGTACTTC,CASSLGTSGIYEQYF
TRBV4-3,many,TRBJ1-5,.,TGCGCCAGCAGCCAAGATCCGGGGGCGTGGGATCAGCCCCAGCATTTT,CASSQDPGAWDQPQHF
TRBV6-6,many,TRBJ2-6,.,TGTGCCACCTCACTGTTCCCTGGGGCCAACGTCCTGACTTTC,CATSLFPGANVLTF
TRBV6-5,many,TRBJ2-3,TRBD2,TGTGCCAGCAGTTACTACGGCGGGAGGGTCGATACGCAGTATTTT,CASSYYGGRVDTQYF
TRBV12-3/TRBV12-4,many,TRBJ2-6,TRBD1,TGTGCCAGCAGGGGGGACAGGATCCGCTCTGGGGCCAACGTCCTGACTTTC,CASRGDRIRSGANVLTF
TRBV3-1,many,TRBJ2-1,TRBD2,TGTGCCAGCAGCCTTGGACTAGCGACCTACAATGAGCAGTTCTTC,CASSLGLATYNEQFF
TRBV6-4,many,TRBJ2-2,.,TGTGCCAGCAGCAGCCTAGCATCCGCGAACACCGGGGAGCTGTTTTTT,CASSSLASANTGELFF
TRBV3-1,many,TRBJ1-1,TRBD1,TGTGCCAGCAGCCGCTCAGGAACAGGGGGTAGTACCACTGAAGCTTTCTTT,CASSRSGTGGSTTEAFF
TRBV7-9,.,TRBJ2-7,TRBD2,TGTGCCAGCAGCCCCATACCTAGCGGGAGTTTGAAAGAGCAGTACTTC,CASSPIPSGSLKEQYF
TRBV20-1,many,TRBJ1-4,TRBD1,TGCAGTGCAAAGTGGACAGGGCCCGGGAATGAAAAACTGTTTTTT,CSAKWTGPGNEKLFF
TRBV5-3,.,TRBJ1-1,.,TGTGCCAGAAGCCCCTGGGGGGTCGCTTTCTTT,CARSPWGVAFF
TRBV10-2,medium-sized,TRBJ2-6,TRBD2,TGCGCCAGCCGTGGACTAGCGGGAGCTGGGGCCAACGTCCTGACTTTC,CASRGLAGAGANVLTF
TRBV12-3/TRBV12-4,.,TRBJ2-3,.,TGTGCCAGCAGTTTAGCAGGGCTCGCAGATACGCAGTATTTT,CASSLAGLADTQYF
TRBV10-3,many,TRBJ2-7,.,TGTGCCATCAGTGAGGGATCCTACGAGCAGTACTTC,CAISEGSYEQYF
TRBV7-2,.,TRBJ1-2,.,TGTGCCAGCAGCTTAGGAGGGCAAACCTATGGCTACACCTTC,CASSLGGQTYGYTF
TRBV6-5,many,TRBJ2-2,.,TGTGCCAGCAGTATGCAGGACCGAATCACCGGGGAGCTGTTTTTT,CASSMQDRITGELFF
TRBV14,few,TRBJ1-4,.,TGTGCCAGCAGCGGGCTGGGGCGGGCTAATGAAAAACTGTTTTTT,CASSGLGRANEKLFF
TRBV20-1,.,TRBJ1-1,.,TGCAGTGCTAGAGCGGACACGGAAAGGGCTTTCTTT,CSARADTERAFF
TRBV24-1,many,TRBJ2-2,.,TGTGCCACCAGTGGCGGGACGAAGGGTACCGGGGAGCTGTTTTTT,CATSGGTKGTGELFF